This TCR beta chain stems from a study of a mutant IDH1 vaccine in newly diagnosed glioma. Overall study context: Patients had received radiotherapy, temozolomide, or both previously, most receiving both.

Repertoires were generated with immunoSEQ multiplex PCR, while TCRdb's copy carries only in-frame clones and drops some. This table holds tens of thousands of clones, 70% to 90% found once. The time point denotes: baseline, week 1 (first vaccination visit). Treatment meaning: pre-vaccination baseline after standard-of-care therapy. The CDR3 is made up of 16 amino acids. V was clipped by 0 bases and J by 7 bases, with 13 bases between them. CDR1 and CDR2 (germline): LGHNA, YNFKEQ. V is TRBV4-2 and J is TRBJ1-6, with D possibly TRBD1 on 6 matching bases. This specimen was PBMCs, taken from a glioma patient treated with radiotherapy, temozolomide or both. The TCR originated in a man aged 25-40 years with glioma. The chain's CDR3 is CASSQDTGPWNSPLHF. Written as DNA, the CDR3 is TGTGCCAGCAGCCAAGATACAGGGCCGTGGAATTCACCCCTCCACTTT.